This TCR beta chain comes out of a study of blood T cell repertoires in COVID-19. The J segment lost 5 bases and the V segment lost 9 bases, leaving 15 bases of the junction unmatched. The CDR3 length is 15 residues. Germline values: CDR1 LNHDA, CDR2 SQIVND (reference sequence). Sequenced by immunoSEQ multiplex PCR; TCRdb stores in-frame clones only, minus some. Of a few hundred thousand clones listed, around 88% were seen once; the top ten hold 2.5%. This sequence joins TRBV19 and TRBJ2-7; 8 positions match TRBD1. Source material: PBMCs or T cells enriched from blood (not recorded which). This TCR was recovered from a woman in her forties with acute COVID-19. The CDR3 DNA sequence: TGTGCCAGCCGGCAGGACAGGGTTTTAGTCCACGAGCAGTACTTC. The encoded protein is CASRQDRVLVHEQYF.